One TCR beta chain is described in this entry. One entry per CDR3 protein, called by TCRdb with MiXCR from the PCR reads. This table holds approximately 21,000 distinct CDR3 sequences, around two fifths found once. The data stem from a study of tumor-infiltrating lymphocytes in oesophageal squamous cell carcinoma. The CDR3 sequence is 15 residues long. Deletions cut 5 bases from V and 1 base from J, with 12 bases between. Germline CDR1 and CDR2: SGHTA and FQGTGA. The source material was esophageal tumor tissue. The sequence was collected from a male donor with esophageal squamous cell carcinoma. V gene TRBV7-3 combines with J gene TRBJ2-4; no firm D call. The CDR3 region is CASSKNGKAKNIQYF. For the CDR3, the DNA is TGTGCCAGCAGCAAAAACGGCAAGGCCAAAAACATTCAGTACTTC. The full variable domain, rest sourced from reference TRBV7-3 and TRBJ2-4, is GAGVSQTPSNKVTEKGKYVELRCDPISGHTALYWYRQSLGQGPEFLIYFQGTGAADDSGLPNDRFFAVRPEGSVSTLKIQRTERGDSAVYLCASSKNGKAKNIQYFGAGTRLSVL.